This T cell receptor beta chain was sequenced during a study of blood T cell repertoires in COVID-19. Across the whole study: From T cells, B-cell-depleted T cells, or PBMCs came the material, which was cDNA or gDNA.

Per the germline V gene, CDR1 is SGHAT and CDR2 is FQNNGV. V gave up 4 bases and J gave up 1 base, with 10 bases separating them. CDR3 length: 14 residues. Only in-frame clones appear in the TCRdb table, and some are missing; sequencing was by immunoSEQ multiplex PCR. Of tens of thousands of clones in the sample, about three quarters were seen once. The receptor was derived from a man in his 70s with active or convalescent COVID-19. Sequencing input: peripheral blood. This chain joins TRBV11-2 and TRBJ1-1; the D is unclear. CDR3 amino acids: CASSSRAANTEAFF. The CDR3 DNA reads TGTGCCAGCAGCTCGCGGGCCGCGAACACTGAAGCTTTCTTT.